One and the same sample provided the 20 T cell receptor beta chains below, sequenced in a study of OX40 agonist ivuxolimab in advanced cancers. TCRdb keeps only in-frame clones here, not all; method: immunoSEQ multiplex PCR. The repertoire holds 97,000 or so clones, with 90% as singletons. The material sequenced was CD4+ or CD8+ T cells sorted from blood, taken in a trial of the OX40 agonist ivuxolimab. The origin of the receptors is an adult with an advanced solid tumor such as melanoma, head and neck, liver or kidney cancer.

This clone was recorded a few times. The chain has TRBV28 and TRBJ2-1, with D possibly being TRBD2 (6 bases). V gave up 3 bases and J gave up 9 bases, with 6 bases separating them. Germline assignment: CDR1 MDHEN and CDR2 SYDVKM. The CDR3 has 11 amino acids. CDR3 DNA: TGTGCCAGCAGTTTGGGAGGTGAGCAGTTCTTC. It yields the protein CASSLGGEQFF.

The chain links TRBV2 to TRBJ2-7; D is perhaps TRBD2 (5 bases). The V gene lost 4 bases and the J gene lost 6 bases, with 16 bases spanning the gap. Germline loops: CDR1 SNHLY, CDR2 FYNNEI. The CDR3 contains 14 residues. CDR3 DNA: TGTGCCAGCAGTGCCGGGGTGGGCCAGGTCGAGCAGTACTTC. Its translation is CASSAGVGQVEQYF.

The chain joins TRBV6-1 to TRBJ1-1; D is unresolved. Per the germline V gene, CDR1 is MNHNS and CDR2 is SASEGT. V lost 8 bases to trimming and J lost 11 bases, with 18 bases between them. The CDR3 consists of 12 residues. The CDR3 here is CASGRKSLEAFF. As DNA, the CDR3 is TGTGCCAGCGGACGAAAGAGCCTCGAGGCTTTCTTT.

The chain employs TRBV19 and TRBJ2-3; D unresolved. Between the trimmed V and J ends, which lost 3 bases and 3 bases, there was a span of 7 bases. Germline loops: CDR1 LNHDA, CDR2 SQIVND (reference sequence). The length of the CDR3 is 13 residues. The CDR3 sequence: CASSITGTDTQYF. The CDR3 region has the DNA TGTGCCAGTAGTATCACTGGGACAGATACGCAGTATTTT.

The chain combines TRBV7-2 with TRBJ2-4; D is tentatively TRBD1 or TRBD2 (5 bases each). This CDR3 is built from 17 residues. Germline values: CDR1 SGHTA, CDR2 FQGNSA. Trimming cost V 1 base and J 3 bases, with 16 bases left between them. CDR3 nucleotides: TGTGCCAGCAGCTTAGGTTGGGGGTTTAGTGACAAAAACATTCAGTACTTC. This translates into CASSLGWGFSDKNIQYF.

The V call is TRBV19, the J call TRBJ2-1; 12 bases map to TRBD2. The CDR3 runs 16 residues. The ends lost 5 bases at V and 10 bases at J; junction bases unmatched: 12. The germline V gene has CDR1 LNHDA and CDR2 SQIVND (reference sequence). For the CDR3, the DNA is TGTGCCAGTAGTCGGTCCCGGACTAGCGGGACTGCGGAGCAGTTCTTC. Protein product: CASSRSRTSGTAEQFF.

The V and J genes are TRBV7-8 and TRBJ1-4; possible D gene TRBD1, 5 bases. The V end was cut by 5 bases, the J end by 7 bases, with 8 bases between. Germline V gene sequence: CDR1 SGHVS, CDR2 FQNEAQ. The CDR3 sequence is 12 residues long. CDR3: CASSIGTEKLFF. The CDR3, as DNA: TGTGCCAGCAGCATCGGGACTGAAAAACTGTTTTTT.

A word on this clone: The junction and the germline gene differ at one end; a read error may be behind it. The chain uses TRBV5-1 and TRBJ1-4; perhaps TRBD1 as D (5 bases). The CDR3 is made up of 15 amino acids. The germline gives CDR1 SGHRS, CDR2 YFSETQ. CDR3 nucleotides: TGTGCCAGCAGCTTGGCCTTTAGGGGAAGTGAAAAACTGTTTTTT. This codes for CASSLAFRGSEKLFF.

This chain uses TRBV19 with TRBJ2-7; D is undetermined. The CDR3 is 12 residues long. The ends were cut back, 1 base at V and 3 bases at J, with 4 bases in the middle. Germline CDR1 LNHDA, CDR2 SQIVND (reference sequence). For the CDR3, the DNA is TGTGCCAGTAGTATAGTAGGCTACGAGCAGTACTTC. The encoded protein is CASSIVGYEQYF.

This chain links TRBV5-1 with TRBJ2-7; D ambiguous. This CDR3 has 14 amino acids. Germline V gives CDR1 SGHRS, CDR2 YFSETQ. V lost 0 bases, J lost 3 bases, and 10 bases lay in between. CDR3 region: CASSLGRADYEQYF. The CDR3, as DNA: TGCGCCAGCAGCTTGGGTCGGGCAGACTACGAGCAGTACTTC.

This clone was picked up one time. For the CDR3, the DNA is TGTGCCAGCAGCCAATCGGGGCCCCGCACAGATACGCAGTATTTT. Translation: CASSQSGPRTDTQYF. V gene TRBV4-2 combines with J gene TRBJ2-3, with D perhaps TRBD1 or TRBD2 (5 bases each). Germline V gives CDR1 LGHNA, CDR2 YNFKEQ. This CDR3 comprises 15 residues. Trimming took off 2 bases at V and 1 base at J, with 10 bases between the two ends.

The chain recombines TRBV7-8 with TRBJ2-7; maybe TRBD2 (6 bases). Germline V CDR1 and CDR2: SGHVS, FQNEAQ. The V end was cut by 5 bases, the J end by 7 bases, with 15 bases between. The CDR3 consists of 13 residues. CDR3 nucleotides: TGTGCCAGCAGCGGGGGGACTCTACGTGAGCAGTACTTC. Translation: CASSGGTLREQYF.

The chain uses TRBV21-1 and TRBJ2-5; the DNA was not compared with TRBD2, the D call given in the table. TRBV21-1 is flagged as a pseudogene. The length of the CDR3 is 14 residues. The CDR3 loop reads CASSKMLRSETQYF. CDR3 in DNA: TGTGCCAGCAGCAAAATGCTAAGATCGGAGACCCAGTACTTC.

This chain joins TRBV6-1 and TRBJ1-1, with a weak D call TRBD1 (5 bases). The germline V gene encodes CDR1 MNHNS and CDR2 SASEGT. This CDR3 spans 13 amino acids. Trimming cost V 4 bases and J 3 bases, with 9 bases left between them. CDR3 sequence (DNA): TGTGCCAGCAGTGGAGGGGACCACACTGAAGCTTTCTTT. Protein: CASSGGDHTEAFF.

The chain uses TRBV6-5 and TRBJ1-2; D unresolved. There are 13 residues in the CDR3. Trimming pared 6 bases from V and 6 bases from J, leaving 14 bases between. Germline CDR1 is MNHEY and CDR2 is SVGAGI. This CDR3 is CASRTTIGNGYTF. DNA of the CDR3: TGTGCCAGCAGGACGACAATTGGGAATGGCTACACCTTC.

The chain links TRBV5-1 to TRBJ2-1; TRBD2 is a possible D gene (5 bases). V was pared by 0 bases and J by 6 bases, with 13 bases between. This CDR3 is built from 15 residues. The germline gives CDR1 SGHRS, CDR2 YFSETQ. This CDR3 reads CASSLVGSGINEQFF. DNA for the CDR3: TGCGCCAGCAGCTTGGTAGGGTCGGGGATCAATGAGCAGTTCTTC.

V is TRBV19 and J is TRBJ1-6; 8 nucleotides line up with TRBD1. Germline-derived CDR1 and CDR2 are LNHDA and SQIVND (reference sequence). V gave up 5 bases and J gave up 0 bases; unmatched junction bases: 6. This CDR3 is built from 17 residues. CDR3 bases: TGTGCCAGTAGTTCCACAGGGGGGAGCTCCTATAATTCACCCCTCCACTTT. Its translation is CASSSTGGSSYNSPLHF.

This chain joins TRBV19 and TRBJ2-7; TRBD1 is a possible D gene (5 bases). V was clipped by 7 bases and J by 0 bases, with 10 bases between them. The CDR3 is 13 residues long. The germline V gene has CDR1 LNHDA and CDR2 SQIVND (reference sequence). The CDR3 bases are TGTGCCAGTACCACGACAGACTCCTACGAGCAGTACTTC. It is translated as CASTTTDSYEQYF.

V usage is TRBV6-1 and J usage is TRBJ2-7; D is undetermined. The CDR3 covers 12 residues. Trimming took off 2 bases at V and 4 bases at J, with 6 bases between the two ends. The germline V gene encodes CDR1 MNHNS and CDR2 SASEGT. The CDR3 DNA is TGTGCCAGCAGTGAAACTGAGTACGAGCAGTACTTC. It specifies CASSETEYEQYF.

The table lists this clone with a count of one. The rearrangement joins TRBV7-2 to TRBJ2-5; no definite D call. The germline CDR1 and CDR2 sequences are SGHTA and FQGNSA. CDR3 length: 15 amino acids. V was pared by 1 base and J by 2 bases, with 11 bases between. In DNA, the CDR3 is TGTGCCAGCAGCTTAGTAAAAGCCCGACAAGAGACCCAGTACTTC. Its translation is CASSLVKARQETQYF.